The 27 T cell receptor beta chains in this list originate from one sample, sequenced in a study of ipilimumab plus nivolumab after autologous stem cell transplantation. Data came from immunoSEQ multiplex PCR; TCRdb stores just in-frame clones and leaves some out. Of roughly 4,800 clones in the sample, under 85% are singletons; the top ten hold 16%. This specimen consisted of PBMCs, obtained in a trial of ipilimumab plus nivolumab as post-transplant consolidation. These receptors were obtained from a male donor with multiple myeloma.

This clone was observed a handful of times. J is TRBJ2-6 and V is TRBV7-6; weak D call: TRBD1 (5 bases). Trimming removed 5 bases from V and 0 bases from J, with 20 bases in between. Germline V gives CDR1 SGHVS, CDR2 FNYEAQ. This CDR3 is built from 19 residues. CDR3 sequence: CASSQTAQGQHSGANVLTF. CDR3 sequence (DNA): TGTGCCAGCAGCCAAACAGCGCAGGGCCAGCACTCTGGGGCCAACGTCCTGACTTTC.

The chain carries TRBV4-2 and TRBJ2-1; TRBD2 aligns across 15 bases. Per germline, CDR1 LGHNA and CDR2 YNFKEQ. The CDR3 spans 18 residues. Germline trimming cut 3 bases from V and 4 bases from J; bases unmatched to any gene: 7. The CDR3, as DNA: TGTGCCAGCAGCCACTTCCTTGGACTAGCGGGGGGGTACAATGAGCAGTTCTTC. This encodes CASSHFLGLAGGYNEQFF.

The CDR3 DNA sequence: TGCGCCAGCAGCTTGGGGGCCTTCTCTACGGGCAATGAGCAGTTCTTC. This gives the protein CASSLGAFSTGNEQFF. This chain links TRBV5-1 with TRBJ2-1, with D unclear. From germline, CDR1 is SGHRS and CDR2 YFSETQ. The CDR3 is made up of 16 amino acids. Trimming removed 0 bases at V and 6 bases at J, with 16 bases between.

The DNA of the CDR3 is TGTGCCAGCAGCGCTCCCTCTAGCGGGGGCACAGATACGCAGTATTTT. It specifies CASSAPSSGGTDTQYF. The V gene is TRBV9, the J gene TRBJ2-3, with TRBD2 matching 9 bases. From germline, CDR1 is SGDLS and CDR2 YYNGEE. CDR3 length: 16 amino acids. The V gene end was trimmed by 3 bases and the J gene end by 1 base; junction bases not matched to a gene: 6.

This rearrangement joins TRBV5-6 to TRBJ2-7, with D possibly TRBD1 on 5 matching bases. Germline lookup yields CDR1 SGHDT and CDR2 YYEEEE. CDR3 size: 16 residues. Trimming left V 0 bases short and J 4 bases short, with 17 bases between. The CDR3 loop reads CASSLEGIRRAYEQYF. The CDR3, as DNA: TGTGCCAGCAGCTTGGAGGGGATTAGGAGAGCGTACGAGCAGTACTTC. The whole variable domain, filled in from reference TRBV5-6 and TRBJ2-7, reads DAGVTQSPTHLIKTRGQQVTLRCSPKSGHDTVSWYQQALGQGPQFIFQYYEEEERQRGNFPDRFSGHQFPNYSSELNVNALLLGDSALYLCASSLEGIRRAYEQYFGPGTRLTVT.

The chain uses TRBV11-2 and TRBJ2-3, with D possibly matching TRBD2 (6 bases). Trimming took off 1 base at V and 5 bases at J, with 7 bases between the two ends. Looked up from germline, CDR1 is SGHAT and CDR2 is FQNNGV. CDR3 length: 13 amino acids. The CDR3: CASSLGRGDTQYF. The DNA of the CDR3 is TGTGCCAGCAGCTTAGGGAGGGGAGATACGCAGTATTTT.

J is TRBJ1-1 and V is TRBV27; the D is unclear. Trimming shortened V by 2 bases and J by 2 bases, and 9 bases separated the two germline ends. CDR3 length: 14 residues. Germline V gene lookup returns CDR1 MNHEY and CDR2 SMNVEV (reference sequence). CDR3 nucleotides: TGTGCCAGCAGTTTAAAAGGGCACAACACTGAAGCTTTCTTT. It yields the protein CASSLKGHNTEAFF.

This clone was observed a few times. V usage is TRBV19 and J usage is TRBJ2-4; D is unclear. The CDR3 has 18 amino acids. Trimming shortened V by 6 bases and J by 8 bases, and 29 bases separated the two germline ends. The germline gives CDR1 LNHDA, CDR2 SQIVND (reference sequence). The CDR3 reads CASSATLLGDRETDIQYF. The CDR3 bases are TGTGCCAGTAGCGCCACCTTGTTAGGAGACCGCGAAACAGACATTCAGTACTTC.

V is TRBV9 and J is TRBJ2-7; no reliable D call. CDR1 and CDR2 (germline): SGDLS, YYNGEE. V shed 4 bases and J shed 0 bases, with 5 bases lying between them. CDR3 length equals 12 residues. CDR3 protein: CASSSSSYEQYF. Here the CDR3 DNA reads TGTGCCAGCAGCTCGAGCTCCTACGAGCAGTACTTC.

This clone is categorized as large. The rearrangement uses TRBV2 and TRBJ2-2; TRBD1 agrees at 7 bases. The CDR3 sequence is 14 residues long. The junction had 5 bases not matched to a gene; V was cut back by 6 bases and J by 4 bases. Germline V gives CDR1 SNHLY, CDR2 FYNNEI. The CDR3 is CASRGGLSTGELFF. The DNA for the CDR3 is TGTGCCAGCAGAGGGGGCCTTAGCACCGGGGAGCTGTTTTTT.

Points on this clone: Other DNA sequences in the same sample also yield this CDR3. V and J are TRBV27 and TRBJ2-6; D remains unclear. There are 13 residues in the CDR3. The germline V gene encodes CDR1 MNHEY and CDR2 SMNVEV (reference sequence). The V end was cut by 2 bases, the J end by 3 bases, with 2 bases between. DNA of the CDR3: TGTGCCAGCAGTTTAAGTGGGGCCAACGTCCTGACTTTC. Translating gives CASSLSGANVLTF.

The chain employs TRBV5-4 and TRBJ1-2; tentatively, D is TRBD1 (5 bases). Germline lookup yields CDR1 SGHNT and CDR2 YYREEE (reference sequence). The CDR3 extends over 13 amino acids. Deletions cut 1 base from V and 5 bases from J, with 9 bases between. The CDR3 DNA reads TGTGCCAGCAGCTTGCAGGGCCCTTATGGCTACACCTTC. Amino acids: CASSLQGPYGYTF.

The chain recombines TRBV5-1 with TRBJ1-1; unclear D gene. Germline V gene sequence: CDR1 SGHRS, CDR2 YFSETQ. CDR3 length: 13 amino acids. V lost 3 bases, J lost 0 bases, and 6 bases lay in between. The CDR3 DNA sequence: TGCGCCAGCAGCTCCACGATGAACACTGAAGCTTTCTTT. Its protein product is CASSSTMNTEAFF. Based on the CDR3 plus reference TRBV5-1 and TRBJ1-1, the full variable domain is KAGVTQTPRYLIKTRGQQVTLSCSPISGHRSVSWYQQTPGQGLQFLFEYFSETQRNKGNFPGRFSGRQFSNSRSEMNVSTLELGDSALYLCASSSTMNTEAFFGQGTRLTVV.

The V gene is TRBV4-1, the J gene TRBJ2-5; the D gene is possibly TRBD2 (7 bases). Trimming pared 0 bases from V and 6 bases from J, leaving 20 bases between. Germline V lookup: CDR1 MGHRA, CDR2 YSYEKL. The CDR3 extends over 17 amino acids. In DNA, the CDR3 is TGCGCCAGCAGCCAAGATGAGGGCCGGGGGGCGCGGCAGACCCAGTACTTC. Its translation is CASSQDEGRGARQTQYF.

The chain has TRBV5-4 and TRBJ2-5, with 9 positions matching TRBD2. The CDR3 is made up of 16 amino acids. With 4 bases clipped from V and 5 bases from J, the junction kept 12 bases outside the gene matches. Germline assignment: CDR1 SGHNT and CDR2 YYREEE (reference sequence). The CDR3 sequence: CASSQGRERGAETQYF. The CDR3 nucleotides read TGTGCCAGCAGCCAGGGCCGGGAGCGGGGGGCCGAGACCCAGTACTTC.

The V and J genes are TRBV9 and TRBJ2-2; D ambiguous. V lost 0 bases to trimming and J lost 5 bases, with 14 bases between them. CDR1 and CDR2 from the germline V gene are SGDLS and YYNGEE. The CDR3 runs 16 residues. The CDR3 spells CASSVGWSEPTGELFF. The CDR3 bases are TGTGCCAGCAGCGTAGGGTGGAGCGAGCCAACCGGGGAGCTGTTTTTT.

The chain uses TRBV28 and TRBJ2-7; weak D call: TRBD1 (6 bases). V was pared by 4 bases and J by 3 bases, with 10 bases between. The CDR3 has 13 residues. Germline CDR1 and CDR2: MDHEN and SYDVKM. The CDR3 DNA reads TGTGCCAGCAGTTCGGGACAAGACTACGAGCAGTACTTC. This sequence encodes CASSSGQDYEQYF.

This clone has more than one count but fewer than ten. The chain has TRBV14 and TRBJ2-5; 8 bases are a match to TRBD1. The CDR3 is 16 residues long. Per germline, CDR1 SGHDN and CDR2 FVKESK. V lost 6 bases to trimming and J lost 4 bases; unmatched junction nucleotides: 13. As DNA, the CDR3 is TGTGCCAGCAGTCCTGAGTCCGGGACAGGTGGAGAGACCCAGTACTTC. Translated, it gives CASSPESGTGGETQYF.

The chain recombines TRBV18 with TRBJ1-1, with D hard to call. This CDR3 contains 14 residues. The V end lost 6 bases, the J end lost 4 bases, and 15 bases lay between the germline ends. Germline CDR1 KGHSH, CDR2 LQKENI. CDR3 DNA: TGTGCCAGCTCTCAACTCGGGGTCGGCACTGAAGCTTTCTTT. Amino acid sequence: CASSQLGVGTEAFF.

This chain uses TRBV10-3 with TRBJ2-2; 7 nucleotides line up with TRBD2. The CDR3 runs to 14 residues. V shed 0 bases, J shed 6 bases, and the junction held 1 base outside the gene matches. CDR1 and CDR2 (germline): ENHRY, SYGVKD. The DNA for the CDR3 is TGTGCCATCAGTGAGTCAGCGGGGTCCGGGGAGCTGTTTTTT. Translating gives CAISESAGSGELFF.

CDR3 sequence: CASSLGPAGFQETQYF. The CDR3 nucleotides are TGCGCCAGCAGCCTCGGGCCCGCCGGGTTCCAAGAGACCCAGTACTTC. The chain links TRBV5-1 to TRBJ2-5; D not resolved. The germline gives CDR1 SGHRS, CDR2 YFSETQ. The V end was cut by 4 bases, the J end by 1 base, with 17 bases between. The CDR3 extends over 16 amino acids.

For this clone: The junction shows a germline mismatch at one end, possibly a read error. The V gene is TRBV5-1, the J gene TRBJ1-4; D is perhaps TRBD1 (5 bases). The germline CDR1 and CDR2 sequences are SGHRS and YFSETQ. CDR3 length equals 16 residues. The CDR3 is CASSLGRPSTNEKLFF. CDR3 sequence (DNA): TGCGCCAGCAGTTTGGGGCGTCCATCAACTAATGAAAAACTGTTTTTT.

The chain carries TRBV10-3 and TRBJ2-3, with 8 nucleotides matching TRBD2. The CDR3 totals 15 residues. CDR1 and CDR2 (germline): ENHRY, SYGVKD. The V and J ends lost 8 bases and 10 bases, in that order; junction bases with no gene match: 17. The CDR3 is CAILGSGGPQGSQYF. CDR3 bases: TGTGCCATCCTCGGTTCGGGGGGGCCCCAGGGGTCGCAGTATTTT.

The chain joins TRBV4-2 to TRBJ1-2, with D uncertain. The V gene lost 4 bases and the J gene lost 10 bases, with 13 bases spanning the gap. The length of the CDR3 is 12 residues. Germline loops: CDR1 LGHNA, CDR2 YNFKEQ. The CDR3 nucleotides read TGTGCCAGCAGCCGGTCGAACATTGACTACACCTTC. Its translation is CASSRSNIDYTF.

This chain connects TRBV6-1 to TRBJ2-7; TRBD1 might be the D (6 bases). From germline, CDR1 is MNHNS and CDR2 SASEGT. This CDR3 contains 12 residues. The V and J ends lost 7 bases and 2 bases respectively, with 9 bases between them. CDR3 in DNA: TGTGCCAGCATGACAGGAACCTACGAGCAGTACTTC. As protein: CASMTGTYEQYF.

This sequence joins TRBV5-8 and TRBJ2-2; D gene unclear. Between the trimmed V and J ends, which lost 4 bases and 4 bases, there was a span of 8 bases. Germline CDR1 is SGHTS and CDR2 is YDEGEE. This CDR3 region has 13 residues. The CDR3 here is CASSPRTTGELFF. The CDR3 DNA follows: TGTGCCAGCAGCCCGCGGACCACCGGGGAGCTGTTTTTT. Complete variable domain (other parts from reference TRBV5-8 and TRBJ2-2): EAGVTQSPTHLIKTRGQQATLRCSPISGHTSVYWYQQALGLGLQFLLWYDEGEERNRGNFPPRFSGRQFPNYSSELNVNALELEDSALYLCASSPRTTGELFFGEGSRLTVL.

V and J are TRBV7-8 and TRBJ2-7, with D possibly matching TRBD2 (6 bases). The germline CDR1 and CDR2 sequences are SGHVS and FQNEAQ. Trimming removed 2 bases from V and 3 bases from J, with 8 bases in between. The CDR3 has 13 residues. CDR3 sequence reads: CASSLRGSYEQYF. In DNA, the CDR3 is TGTGCCAGCAGCTTACGGGGGAGCTACGAGCAGTACTTC.